This entry lists 31 T cell receptor beta chains sequenced from one sample in a study of blood T cell repertoires in COVID-19. Repertoires were generated with immunoSEQ multiplex PCR, while TCRdb's copy carries only in-frame clones and drops some. The table includes some 270,000 clones, approximately 85% detected once. Sequencing input: PBMCs or T cells enriched from blood (not recorded which). Receptor source: a woman in her 50s who had been exposed to COVID-19.

The rearrangement joins TRBV9 to TRBJ1-1; D unclear. Trimming stripped 4 bases from V and 5 bases from J, with 15 bases between. This CDR3 contains 14 residues. The germline V gene has CDR1 SGDLS and CDR2 YYNGEE. The CDR3 nucleotides read TGTGCCAGCAGCCCCCGCGTGGGCAGGACTGAAGCTTTCTTT. Protein sequence: CASSPRVGRTEAFF.

The chain couples TRBV7-6 to TRBJ2-2; 9 nucleotides agree with TRBD1. Trimming removed 3 bases from V and 1 base from J; junction bases left unmatched: 6. The CDR3 is 17 residues long. Germline loops: CDR1 SGHVS, CDR2 FNYEAQ. CDR3 sequence reads: CASSFPRDRVNTGELFF. CDR3 in DNA: TGTGCCAGCAGCTTTCCGAGGGACAGGGTGAACACCGGGGAGCTGTTTTTT.

The V gene is TRBV3-1 (or the pseudogene TRBV3-2), the J gene TRBJ1-3; D gene uncertain. This CDR3 is built from 16 residues. Trimming removed 4 bases from V and 0 bases from J, with 13 bases in between. In germline, CDR1 is LGHDT, CDR2 YNNKEL (reference sequence). CDR3 nucleotide sequence: TGTGCCAGCAGCCTTCTCACAGCAGTCTCTGGAAACACCATATATTTT. It codes for CASSLLTAVSGNTIYF.

The gene calls are TRBV12-3 or TRBV12-4 and TRBJ1-2; D perhaps matches TRBD1 (5 bases). This CDR3 is built from 12 residues. V was cut by 9 bases and J by 6 bases, with 14 bases left in between. DNA of the CDR3: TGTGCCAGTAGTCTTTCCAGGGATGGCTACACCTTC. Residues: CASSLSRDGYTF.

The chain uses TRBV6-2 or TRBV6-3 and TRBJ1-5; maybe TRBD1 (5 bases). CDR1 is MNHEY and CDR2 is SVGEGT in the germline V gene. Trimming removed 4 bases at V and 4 bases at J, with 11 bases between. CDR3 length: 14 amino acids. CDR3 in amino acids: CASSSGRDNQPQHF. The DNA of the CDR3 is TGTGCCAGCAGTTCAGGGAGGGATAATCAGCCCCAGCATTTT.

This clone was observed a handful of times. The rearrangement links TRBV12-2 to TRBJ2-3; the table's D gene call, TRBD1, was not cross checked with the DNA. TRBV12-2 is a known pseudogene. This CDR3 has 18 amino acids. This CDR3 reads CASRLGRLDRGSTDTQYF. Written as DNA, the CDR3 is TGTGCAAGTCGCTTAGGGCGCTTGGACAGGGGGTCAACAGATACGCAGTATTTT.

V is TRBV9 and J is TRBJ2-1; tentatively, D is TRBD2 (6 bases). The CDR3 has 16 residues. CDR1 is SGDLS, CDR2 YYNGEE, per germline. V gave up 0 bases and J gave up 1 base, with 11 bases separating them. CDR3 coding DNA: TGTGCCAGCAGCGTAGAGGAGGGAAGGTCCTACAATGAGCAGTTCTTC. Translating it yields CASSVEEGRSYNEQFF.

V gene TRBV12-5 combines with J gene TRBJ2-7; 9 nucleotides match TRBD1. CDR1 LGHNT and CDR2 FRNRAP come from the germline V gene. The ends lost 4 bases at V and 2 bases at J; junction bases unmatched: 12. CDR3 size: 17 residues. CDR3 residues: CASGWEWGTGTPYEQYF. In nucleotides, the CDR3 is TGTGCTAGTGGTTGGGAGTGGGGGACAGGGACCCCCTACGAGCAGTACTTC. Full variable domain (missing parts from reference TRBV12-5 and TRBJ2-7): DARVTQTPRHKVTEMGQEVTMRCQPILGHNTVFWYRQTMMQGLELLAYFRNRAPLDDSGMPKDRFSAEMPDATLATLKIQPSEPRDSAVYFCASGWEWGTGTPYEQYFGPGTRLTVT.

The chain couples TRBV5-1 to TRBJ1-1; D possibly corresponds to TRBD1 (6 bases). The germline gives CDR1 SGHRS, CDR2 YFSETQ. The CDR3 is 14 residues long. V was cut by 3 bases and J by 6 bases, with 15 bases left in between. Written as DNA, the CDR3 is TGCGCCAGCAGCTCCTCACAGGGTAAAGCTGAAGCTTTCTTT. It encodes CASSSSQGKAEAFF.

The chain recombines TRBV28 with TRBJ1-2; D is possibly TRBD1 (5 bases). The length of the CDR3 is 14 residues. From germline, CDR1 is MDHEN and CDR2 SYDVKM. V lost 6 bases to trimming and J lost 0 bases, with 11 bases between them. The CDR3 nucleotides read TGTGCCAGCAGCGACAGAGGAGCTAACTATGGCTACACCTTC. Its translation is CASSDRGANYGYTF.

The rearrangement uses TRBV29-1 and TRBJ2-1, with TRBD1 matching 9 bases. Unmatched junction bases numbered 2, after V lost 5 bases and J lost 0 bases. This CDR3 contains 14 residues. Germline V gene data show CDR1 as SQVTM and CDR2 as ANQGSEA. For the CDR3, the DNA is TGCAGCGTTCTGGGACAGGGCTCCTACAATGAGCAGTTCTTC. It translates to CSVLGQGSYNEQFF.

This rearrangement joins TRBV10-3 to TRBJ2-7; 13 nucleotides line up with TRBD2. J was trimmed by 2 bases and V by 8 bases; bases with no gene match: 0. Germline assignment: CDR1 ENHRY and CDR2 SYGVKD. This CDR3 region has 13 residues. DNA of the CDR3: TGTGCCATCGGGACTAGCGGGGCCTACGAGCAGTACTTC. It codes for CAIGTSGAYEQYF.

As DNA, the CDR3 is TGTGCCAGCTCAGCCCTACAGGGAACAGCCACTGAAGCTTTCTTT. It is translated as CASSALQGTATEAFF. The chain uses TRBV18 and TRBJ1-1, with a weak D call TRBD1 (6 bases). V lost 5 bases and J lost 4, with 17 bases in between. CDR3 length: 15 residues. Per the germline V gene, CDR1 is KGHSH and CDR2 is LQKENI.

The gene calls are TRBV9 and TRBJ2-7; 11 nucleotides align to TRBD1. The CDR3 spans 14 residues. V lost 0 bases and J lost 9; bases outside the gene matches: 5. Germline CDR1 is SGDLS and CDR2 is YYNGEE. CDR3 in DNA: TGTGCCAGCAGCGTAGAGGGACAGGGGGTTCGGCAGTACTTC. Residues: CASSVEGQGVRQYF.

In this sample, this clone turned up once. The chain carries TRBV3-1 (or the pseudogene TRBV3-2) and TRBJ1-6; 10 bases are shared with TRBD1. V lost 4 bases to trimming and J lost 8 bases; unmatched junction nucleotides: 11. This CDR3 contains 17 residues. Germline V gene lookup returns CDR1 LGHDT and CDR2 YNNKEL (reference sequence). This CDR3 is CASSRAFGGQGYSPLHF. The CDR3 coding sequence is TGTGCCAGCAGCCGAGCCTTTGGGGGACAGGGGTATTCACCCCTCCACTTT.

The chain combines TRBV6-4 with TRBJ1-6; a possible D gene is TRBD1 (5 bases). The CDR3 has 14 amino acids. Germline loops: CDR1 MRHNA, CDR2 SNTAGT. Trimming shortened V by 6 bases and J by 3 bases, and 9 bases separated the two germline ends. Written as DNA, the CDR3 is TGTGCCAGCAGACTCGACAGCTATAATTCACCCCTCCACTTT. It is translated as CASRLDSYNSPLHF.

The V call is TRBV4-1, the J call TRBJ1-1; D may be TRBD1 (6 bases). The germline gives CDR1 MGHRA, CDR2 YSYEKL. This CDR3 comprises 15 residues. The V and J ends lost 4 bases and 0 bases respectively, with 12 bases between them. The CDR3: CASSPPGAMNTEAFF. In DNA, the CDR3 is TGCGCCAGCAGCCCCCCAGGGGCCATGAACACTGAAGCTTTCTTT.

This chain connects TRBV19 to TRBJ1-5; D may be TRBD1 (6 bases). The CDR3 runs to 13 residues. The V end lost 5 bases, the J end lost 3 bases, and 8 bases lay between the germline ends. Germline CDR1 and CDR2: LNHDA and SQIVND (reference sequence). In nucleotides, the CDR3 is TGTGCCAGTAGTGACAGGACCAATCAGCCCCAGCATTTT. Amino acids: CASSDRTNQPQHF.

The DNA of the CDR3 is TGTGCCAGCAGTCTTACAGGTTATGAGACTGAAGCTTTCTTT. Translating it yields CASSLTGYETEAFF. The chain is built from TRBV6-5 and TRBJ1-1; D may be TRBD1 (5 bases). The CDR3 sequence is 14 residues long. Germline CDR1 and CDR2: MNHEY and SVGAGI. Trimming pared 5 bases from V and 5 bases from J, leaving 15 bases between.

The chain recombines TRBV3-1 (or the pseudogene TRBV3-2) with TRBJ2-1; 9 bases are a match to TRBD2. Germline V gene data show CDR1 as LGHDT and CDR2 as YNNKEL (reference sequence). The CDR3 length is 14 residues. The J segment lost 5 bases and the V segment lost 8 bases, leaving 7 bases of the junction unmatched. The DNA for the CDR3 is TGTGCCAGCTCACGACTAGCGGCTAACAATGAGCAGTTCTTC. Translation: CASSRLAANNEQFF.

Concerning this clone: A read error may produce the germline difference seen at one junction end. This sequence joins TRBV5-1 and TRBJ2-2; 14 nucleotides line up with TRBD2. Per the germline V gene, CDR1 is SGHRS and CDR2 is YFSETQ. The CDR3 consists of 17 residues. The CDR3 loop reads CARSRLAGGTYTGELFF. The DNA of the CDR3 is TGCGCCCGCAGCCGACTAGCGGGGGGGACATACACCGGGGAGCTGTTTTTT.

V is TRBV28 and J is TRBJ1-4; D perhaps matches TRBD1 (6 bases). CDR3 length equals 13 residues. CDR1 MDHEN and CDR2 SYDVKM come from the germline V gene. The V end was cut by 6 bases, the J end by 7 bases, with 12 bases between. The CDR3 here is CASRRGGSEKLFF. The CDR3 DNA reads TGTGCCAGCAGGCGGGGGGGCAGTGAAAAACTGTTTTTT.

The chain joins TRBV28 to TRBJ1-2; the match to TRBD1 covers 10 bases. The CDR3 runs to 16 residues. V lost 4 bases, J lost 5 bases, and 10 bases stayed unmatched. Germline loops: CDR1 MDHEN, CDR2 SYDVKM. For the CDR3, the DNA is TGTGCCAGCAGTTCCCCTCGGACAGGGGGTAAATATGGCTACACCTTC. Encoded protein: CASSSPRTGGKYGYTF.

The chain is built from TRBV11-2 and TRBJ2-2; D not resolved. This CDR3 spans 11 amino acids. Germline loops: CDR1 SGHAT, CDR2 FQNNGV. Trimming removed 7 bases at V and 8 bases at J, with 8 bases between. The CDR3 region has the DNA TGTGCCAGCAACACCCTGGGGGAGCTGTTTTTT. Its protein is CASNTLGELFF.

The chain carries TRBV7-9 and TRBJ1-1; no firm D call. Germline V gene data show CDR1 as SEHNR and CDR2 as FQNEAQ (reference sequence). Trimming removed 1 base at V and 1 base at J, with 7 bases between. This CDR3 spans 14 amino acids. CDR3 nucleotides: TGTGCCAGCAGCTTAGTAGAGGGGAACACTGAAGCTTTCTTT. Protein product: CASSLVEGNTEAFF.

The rearrangement links TRBV12-3 or TRBV12-4 to TRBJ2-3; tentative D call: TRBD2 (5 bases). The V end lost 6 bases, the J end lost 6 bases, and 10 bases lay between the germline ends. The CDR3 loop spans 12 amino acids. The DNA of the CDR3 is TGTGCCAGCAGCCCGAGGAGGGATACGCAGTATTTT. Translation gives CASSPRRDTQYF.

V gene TRBV2 combines with J gene TRBJ1-1; TRBD1 agrees at 8 bases. V gave up 4 bases and J gave up 10 bases; unmatched junction bases: 8. This CDR3 has 13 residues. CDR1 is SNHLY, CDR2 FYNNEI, per germline. The CDR3 DNA is TGTGCCAGCAGTGTGGGGCAGGGGGCCTTAGCTTTCTTT. Its translation is CASSVGQGALAFF.

The genes are TRBV19 and TRBJ1-1; D not resolved. Per germline, CDR1 LNHDA and CDR2 SQIVND (reference sequence). Trimming shortened V by 5 bases and J by 5 bases, and 12 bases separated the two germline ends. This CDR3 has 13 residues. This chain's CDR3 is CASSWAIGTEAFF. In nucleotides, the CDR3 is TGTGCCAGTAGTTGGGCGATTGGGACTGAAGCTTTCTTT.

V usage is TRBV30 and J usage is TRBJ1-2, with D possibly being TRBD1 (5 bases). Germline V CDR1 and CDR2: GTSNPN, SVGIG (reference sequence). The CDR3 loop spans 12 amino acids. Trimming cost V 7 bases and J 10 bases, with 19 bases left between them. CDR3 bases: TGTGCCTCGGCCGTCAGGGTGGGATTCTACACCTTC. Protein sequence: CASAVRVGFYTF.

The rearrangement joins TRBV6-1 to TRBJ1-2, with 9 bases lining up with TRBD1. V lost 3 bases and J lost 0; bases outside the gene matches: 17. The CDR3 is made up of 20 amino acids. Germline V gene lookup returns CDR1 MNHNS and CDR2 SASEGT. The CDR3 is CASSDPSTSGQGIPNYGYTF. Written as DNA, the CDR3 is TGTGCCAGCAGTGATCCCTCGACCTCGGGACAGGGAATCCCTAACTATGGCTACACCTTC.

The chain joins TRBV9 to TRBJ1-3; D not resolved. Germline assignment: CDR1 SGDLS and CDR2 YYNGEE. CDR3 length equals 19 residues. Trimming shortened V by 0 bases and J by 0 bases, and 19 bases separated the two germline ends. CDR3 in DNA: TGTGCCAGCAGCGTAGAGTTTTGGTCCGAGGGTTCCTCTGGAAACACCATATATTTT. This encodes CASSVEFWSEGSSGNTIYF. Full variable domain (outside the CDR3, taken from reference TRBV9 and TRBJ1-3): DSGVTQTPKHLITATGQRVTLRCSPRSGDLSVYWYQQSLDQGLQFLIQYYNGEERAKGNILERFSAQQFPDLHSELNLSSLELGDSALYFCASSVEFWSEGSSGNTIYFGEGSWLTVV.